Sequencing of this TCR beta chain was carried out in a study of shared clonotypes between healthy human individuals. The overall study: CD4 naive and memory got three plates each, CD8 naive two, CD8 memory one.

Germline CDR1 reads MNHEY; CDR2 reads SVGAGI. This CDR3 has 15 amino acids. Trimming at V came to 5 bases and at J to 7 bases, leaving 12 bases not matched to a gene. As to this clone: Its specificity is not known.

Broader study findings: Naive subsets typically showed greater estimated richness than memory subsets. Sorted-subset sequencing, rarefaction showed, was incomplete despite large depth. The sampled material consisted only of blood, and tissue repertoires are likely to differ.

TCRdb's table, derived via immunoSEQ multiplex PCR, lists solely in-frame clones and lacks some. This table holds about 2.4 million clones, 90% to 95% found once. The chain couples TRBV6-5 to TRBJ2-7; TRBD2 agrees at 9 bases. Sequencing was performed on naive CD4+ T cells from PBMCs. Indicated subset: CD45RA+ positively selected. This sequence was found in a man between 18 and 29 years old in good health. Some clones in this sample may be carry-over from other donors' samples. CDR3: CASSTPGLAPGEQYF. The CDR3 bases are TGTGCCAGCAGTACTCCGGGACTAGCTCCAGGGGAGCAGTACTTC.